This record concerns one TCR beta chain sequence. Libraries were prepared by immunoSEQ multiplex PCR; TCRdb keeps only in-frame clonotypes and omits some of them. The sample consists of 700,000 or so clones, 80% to 90% of them appearing once. These data belong to a study of shared T cell receptors in the human thymus. V lost 2 bases, J lost 1 base, and 8 bases lay in between. The CDR3 runs 14 residues. From germline, CDR1 is MGHRA and CDR2 YSYEKL. These records were also assigned to another study, of human thymus T cells. This second report adds: Resected material from corrective heart surgery provided the thymus tissue analysed. It looked as if thymic and blood repertoires used V and J genes in a biased way. Related research found strongly overlapping thymic repertoires in unrelated individuals.

The sequencing input was thymocytes. This TCR derives from a girl less than two years old with a congenital heart defect. This chain connects TRBV4-1 to TRBJ1-1; no reliable D call. The CDR3 region has the DNA TGCGCCAGCAGCCAACCACTCTGGAACACTGAAGCTTTCTTT. Amino acids: CASSQPLWNTEAFF.